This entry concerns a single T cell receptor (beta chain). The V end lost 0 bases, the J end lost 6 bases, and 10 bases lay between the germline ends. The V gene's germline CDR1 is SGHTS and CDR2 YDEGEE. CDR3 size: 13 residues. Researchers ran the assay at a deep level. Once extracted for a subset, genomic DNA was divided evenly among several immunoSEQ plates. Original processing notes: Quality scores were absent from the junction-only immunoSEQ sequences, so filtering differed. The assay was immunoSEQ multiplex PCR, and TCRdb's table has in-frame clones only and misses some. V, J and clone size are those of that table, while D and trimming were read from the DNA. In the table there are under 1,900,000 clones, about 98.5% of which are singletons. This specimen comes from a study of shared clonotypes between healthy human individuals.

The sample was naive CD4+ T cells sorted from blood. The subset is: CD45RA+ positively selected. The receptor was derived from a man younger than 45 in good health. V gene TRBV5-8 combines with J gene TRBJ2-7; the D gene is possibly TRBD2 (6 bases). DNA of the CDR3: TGTGCCAGCAGCTTGGTGCCGGGGGTCGAGCAGTACTTC. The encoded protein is CASSLVPGVEQYF.